The subject of this entry is one T cell receptor beta chain. TCRdb's copy holds only in-frame clones and misses some; the assay was immunoSEQ multiplex PCR. The table lists about 59,000 clones, 70% to 85% of them singletons. The ends were cut back, 6 bases at V and 4 bases at J, with 19 bases in the middle. Germline-derived CDR1 and CDR2 are MNHNY and SVGAGI (reference sequence). This CDR3 comprises 15 residues. These data are taken from a study of blood T cell repertoires in COVID-19. This chain uses TRBV6-6 with TRBJ2-7, with D perhaps TRBD1 (6 bases). The receptor was isolated from a human donor in a cohort sampled during active COVID-19. Sequencing was done on a sample of peripheral blood. CDR3 loop: CASRRSRGSDYEQYF. The CDR3 bases are TGTGCCAGCAGGAGGAGCAGGGGTTCGGATTACGAGCAGTACTTC.